The 5 T cell receptor beta chains presented below share a single source sample, sequenced in a study of technical replicates of blood from a few donors. Some clones are missing from TCRdb's copy, which holds only in-frame ones; the method was immunoSEQ multiplex PCR. The sample holds about 97,000 clones; about 96% are singletons and the top ten take about 0.36%. Sequencing input: T cells isolated from PBMCs. The receptors were gathered from a human donor in good health.

The gene calls are TRBV25-1 and TRBJ2-1; 9 bases align to TRBD2. The germline gives CDR1 MGHDK, CDR2 SYGVNS. Trimming removed 0 bases from V and 5 bases from J; junction bases left unmatched: 5. The CDR3 consists of 16 residues. Here the CDR3 reads CASSEYASGENNEQFF. In nucleotides, the CDR3 is TGTGCCAGCAGTGAATATGCTAGCGGGGAAAACAATGAGCAGTTCTTC.

V is TRBV19 and J is TRBJ1-2; D unclear. Germline CDR1 LNHDA, CDR2 SQIVND (reference sequence). Deletions cut 0 bases from V and 4 bases from J, with 9 bases between. This CDR3 is built from 14 residues. In DNA, the CDR3 is TGTGCCAGTAGTATAGATCTTGAGGGCTATGGCTACACCTTC. The encoded protein is CASSIDLEGYGYTF.

The gene calls are TRBV19 and TRBJ1-4; a weak D match, TRBD1 (5 bases). Trimming left V 6 bases short and J 3 bases short, with 11 bases between. CDR3 size: 14 residues. The V gene's germline CDR1 is LNHDA and CDR2 SQIVND (reference sequence). CDR3 amino acids: CASSSDRANEKLFF. In DNA, the CDR3 is TGTGCCAGTAGCAGTGACAGAGCTAATGAAAAACTGTTTTTT.

In nucleotides, the CDR3 is TGCGCCAGCAGCCAAGATAAGGGGGCCTGGGAGCTGTTTTTT. This translates into CASSQDKGAWELFF. This chain joins TRBV4-1 and TRBJ2-2; 7 nucleotides match TRBD1. Trimming cost V 0 bases and J 9 bases; bases outside gene matches: 4. This CDR3 spans 14 amino acids. In germline, CDR1 is MGHRA, CDR2 YSYEKL.

The genes are TRBV6-5 and TRBJ2-2; unclear D gene. Germline values: CDR1 MNHEY, CDR2 SVGAGI. The V end was cut by 8 bases, the J end by 4 bases, with 14 bases between. The CDR3 covers 14 residues. DNA of the CDR3: TGTGCCAGCTCCGCGGTCGTAGGCACCGGGGAGCTGTTTTTT. Translating it yields CASSAVVGTGELFF.